Included here is one T cell receptor (beta chain) sequence, with context. As yet, its antigen is unknown. The sample originates from a study of OX40 agonist ivuxolimab in advanced cancers. Study overall: Partial responses were achieved by three patients: one hepatocellular carcinoma, two cutaneous melanoma.

Looked up from germline, CDR1 is KGHSH and CDR2 is LQKENI. The CDR3 contains 14 residues. Trimming cost V 1 base and J 1 base, with 7 bases left between them. Regarding the study as a whole: Clonal expansion by week 6 occurred in CD4+ and CD8+ blood T cells (at 0.1 to 3.0 mg/kg).

Here immunoSEQ multiplex PCR was the method, and the copy in TCRdb shows in-frame clones only, minus some. The top ten clones hold about 48% of a sample with 45,000 to 50,000 clones, less than 90% of them seen once. The chain has TRBV18 and TRBJ2-5, with D hard to call. The sequences come from CD4+ or CD8+ T cells sorted from blood, collected in a trial of the OX40 agonist ivuxolimab. This receptor was taken from an adult with an advanced solid tumor such as melanoma, head and neck, liver or kidney cancer. CDR3 protein: CASSPRRVQETQYF. For the CDR3, the DNA is TGTGCCAGCTCACCACGAAGGGTCCAAGAGACCCAGTACTTC.